The 5 T cell receptor beta chains given below trace back to one sample, sequenced in a study of blood T cell repertoires in COVID-19. Here immunoSEQ multiplex PCR was the method, and the copy in TCRdb shows in-frame clones only, minus some. This table has 110,000 or so clones, around three quarters appearing once. The sequencing sample was made of peripheral blood. Receptors were obtained from a man between 65 and 79 years old with acute or convalescent COVID-19.

The rearrangement uses TRBV5-6 and TRBJ2-7; 7 bases line up with TRBD1. This CDR3 region has 14 residues. Germline CDR1 SGHDT, CDR2 YYEEEE. Trimming removed 4 bases from V and 1 base from J; junction bases left unmatched: 5. CDR3 nucleotide sequence: TGTGCCAGCAGCACCACAGGGGTTTCCTACGAGCAGTACTTC. It encodes CASSTTGVSYEQYF. Filled out from reference TRBV5-6 and TRBJ2-7, the complete variable domain reads DAGVTQSPTHLIKTRGQQVTLRCSPKSGHDTVSWYQQALGQGPQFIFQYYEEEERQRGNFPDRFSGHQFPNYSSELNVNALLLGDSALYLCASSTTGVSYEQYFGPGTRLTVT.

This chain links TRBV30 with TRBJ1-4; TRBD1 is a possible D gene (6 bases). The CDR3 consists of 14 residues. The germline gives CDR1 GTSNPN, CDR2 SVGIG (reference sequence). Trimming removed 5 bases from V and 5 bases from J, with 15 bases in between. This CDR3 is CAWGGGRGNEKLFF. CDR3 nucleotides: TGTGCCTGGGGAGGGGGAAGGGGGAATGAAAAACTGTTTTTT.

The chain joins TRBV5-1 to TRBJ2-2, with D perhaps TRBD1 (6 bases). V dropped 0 bases and J dropped 1 base, with 16 bases sitting between them. In germline, CDR1 is SGHRS, CDR2 YFSETQ. This CDR3 comprises 18 residues. The CDR3 nucleotides read TGCGCCAGCAGCTTGGGCAGGGACACCGTCTTGAACACCGGGGAGCTGTTTTTT. The encoded protein is CASSLGRDTVLNTGELFF.

The chain links TRBV3-1 (or the pseudogene TRBV3-2) to TRBJ1-1, with D perhaps matching TRBD1 (5 bases). In germline, CDR1 is LGHDT, CDR2 YNNKEL (reference sequence). V lost 5 bases and J lost 3, with 10 bases in between. This CDR3 is built from 13 residues. The DNA for the CDR3 is TGTGCCAGCAGCTCGGACACTTACACTGAAGCTTTCTTT. Encoded protein: CASSSDTYTEAFF.

The CDR3 loop is CASSYTLGLAGEHRQETQYF. CDR3 bases: TGTGCCAGCAGTTACACTCTAGGACTAGCGGGGGAGCACCGGCAAGAGACCCAGTACTTC. The V call is TRBV6-2 or TRBV6-3, the J call TRBJ2-5, with TRBD2 identical over 13 bases. Losses at the gene ends were 2 bases for V and 2 bases for J; bases not matched to a gene: 14. The V gene's germline CDR1 is MNHEY and CDR2 SVGEGT. The CDR3 has 20 residues.